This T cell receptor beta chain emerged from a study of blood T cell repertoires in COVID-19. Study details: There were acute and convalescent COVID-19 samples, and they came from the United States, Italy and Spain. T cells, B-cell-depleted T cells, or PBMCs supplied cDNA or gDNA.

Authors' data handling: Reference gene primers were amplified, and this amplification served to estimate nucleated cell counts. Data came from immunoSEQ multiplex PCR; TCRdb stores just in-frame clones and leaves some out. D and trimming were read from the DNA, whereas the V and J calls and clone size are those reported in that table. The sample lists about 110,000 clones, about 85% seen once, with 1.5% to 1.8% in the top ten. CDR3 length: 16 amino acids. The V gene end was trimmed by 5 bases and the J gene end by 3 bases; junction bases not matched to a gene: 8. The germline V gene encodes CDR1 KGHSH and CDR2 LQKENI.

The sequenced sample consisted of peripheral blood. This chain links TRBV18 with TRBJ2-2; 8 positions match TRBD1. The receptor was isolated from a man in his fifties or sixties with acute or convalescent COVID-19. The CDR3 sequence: CASSTDTGGYTGELFF. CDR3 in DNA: TGTGCCAGCTCAACGGATACAGGGGGGTACACCGGGGAGCTGTTTTTT.